Sequencing of this T cell receptor (beta chain) was carried out in a study of blood T cell repertoires in COVID-19. Study overall: Samples taken during acute and convalescent COVID-19 were collected in the United States, Italy and Spain. The cDNA or gDNA used as material had been derived from T cells, B-cell-depleted T cells, or PBMCs.

This CDR3 comprises 16 residues. With 6 bases clipped from V and 7 bases from J, the junction kept 10 bases outside the gene matches. Germline CDR1 and CDR2: SEHNR and FQNEAQ (reference sequence). Clones were sequenced by immunoSEQ multiplex PCR, and TCRdb holds only the in-frame ones, with some missing. This repertoire shows 140,000 to 150,000 clones, approximately 86% found once; its top ten account for around 3.1%. Input material: peripheral blood. This receptor was taken from a woman aged 40 to 55 with active or convalescent COVID-19. This chain links TRBV7-9 with TRBJ1-6; 9 nucleotides line up with TRBD1. CDR3 protein: CASSTGQGSINSPLHF. CDR3 sequence (DNA): TGTGCCAGCAGTACCGGACAGGGGTCCATAAATTCACCCCTCCACTTT.